The sequence of this TCR beta chain was determined in a study of T cell clonality in common variable immunodeficiency (dated by TCRdb to between 2015 and 2017). The germline V gene (reference sequence) gives CDR1 as SEHNR and CDR2 as FQNEAQ. The CDR3 has 12 amino acids, counting the end cysteine and phenylalanine. Sequencing covers 27 bases of the CDR3, shown here with the frame starting at base 1. Compared with germline, V lacks 8 bases and J lacks 9 bases; bases without a gene match: 7. For this clone: The antigen it binds to is not known. The read stops 3 residues short of the end of the CDR3; the missing end is completed from the germline J gene.

Diagnosis of CVID followed standard criteria, namely serum IgG, IgA and/or IgM below the normal range together with specific antibody deficiency. There were around 43 subjects in the CVID group (approximately 15 female and around 29 male), ranging in age from 9 to 64 years, with a mean age of 40. Most of the CVID patients and most of the healthy controls were of Caucasian heritage. Replacement immunoglobulin therapy had been administered to all CVID subjects for at least one year at the time of study participation. At blood collection, none of the CVID subjects was ill or on immunomodulatory or immunosuppressive medication. Heparinized peripheral whole blood samples of about 5 to 9 ml were collected from each donor. Genomic DNA from adults with common variable immune deficiency (CVID) and from healthy adult controls was used to sequence TCRbeta CDR3 repertoires. Diluted blood was subjected to density centrifugation over Hypaque 1077 or Ficoll-Paque for isolation of peripheral blood mononuclear cells. Unsorted mononuclear cells served as the source of genomic DNA, which was extracted either by Qiagen column purification or by a centrifugation-based method.

Points the paper makes about the study in general: CVID subjects shared fewer TCRbeta clones with each other than healthy controls did (p < 0.0001). TCRbeta clonality was higher in CVID subjects than in healthy controls (t-test p = 0.018), and the increase was most characteristic of about a third of subjects. Correlations between repertoire features and clinical complications were limited by patient heterogeneity within the CVID cohort. Reportedly, TCRbeta sequences from CVID had fewer deletions and N-nucleotide insertions, and highly modified clones with 13 or more V deletions were absent from CVID. The authors noted that sequencing repertoires of T cell subpopulations would be needed to clarify what caused the increased clonality in CVID. Despite equal DNA input, controls averaged roughly 89,000 unique sequences per sample versus about 32,000 in CVID samples.

For sequencing input, CVID and control samples contributed equivalent amounts of genomic DNA. For every sample, a 60 bp segment covering the rearranged TCRbeta CDR3 region was amplified and then sequenced. The immunoSEQ assay, a bias-corrected multiplex PCR with high-throughput sequencing, was employed for TCRbeta amplification. As for the original processing: Each unique nucleotide sequence was treated as a clone and annotated with V, D and J genes, copy number and frequency. Sequences were labeled productive if in frame, and non-productive if out of frame or containing stop codons. As previously described, clonality was calculated on the basis of Shannon's entropy. The predicted amino acid sequences of productive clones were used to derive the mean CDR3 Kyte-Doolittle hydropathy. Scaled V gene usage was hierarchically clustered using Manhattan distance and complete linkage with the R hclust function. Sharing of clones by CDR3 amino acid sequence was evaluated through resampling of 12 repertoires per group over 100 rounds. Repertoires were searched for roughly 63 published EBV-specific and around 240 published CMV-specific TCRbeta sequences. After two CVID samples that produced fewer than 10,000 sequences were dropped from the analysis, around 40 CVID repertoires remained. Not all clones reach the TCRdb copy of this immuneACCESS table, which keeps in-frame sequences only. Checked studies attribute under half of the gap to unresolved V genes and leave the rest unexplained. The V and J calls and clone size come from that table; D and trimming were worked out from the DNA. Here the sample lists over 25,000 clones, none seen once only. Clones ranked in the top ten supply approximately 31% of the sample.

The sequencing sample was made of peripheral blood mononuclear cells. The V and J segments used are TRBV7-9 and TRBJ2-1; 7 bases in the middle match TRBD2. The clonotype was recovered from a human donor with common variable immunodeficiency. The CDR3 sequence is CASGGVSPEQFF. The sequenced part of the CDR3 DNA is TGTGCCAGCGGGGGGGTTTCCCCTGAG.